A selection of T cell receptor beta chains follows, all from one sample in a study of blood T cell repertoires in COVID-19. Clones were sequenced by immunoSEQ multiplex PCR, and TCRdb holds only the in-frame ones, with some missing. The table lists about 190,000 clones, roughly nine tenths of them singletons. Sequenced sample: peripheral blood. The receptors originated from a man between 40 and 49 years old with acute or convalescent COVID-19. Both conserved end residues are part of each CDR3. A D gene is named only where the DNA matches it firmly. Size tells how often a clone was seen (once, few, many) or the class of an expanded clone, and some rows leave it out.

size | J | D | V | CDR3 | DNA
. | TRBJ1-2 | TRBD1 | TRBV9 | CASSVGQGAYYGYTF | TGTGCCAGCAGCGTAGGACAGGGGGCTTACTATGGCTACACCTTC
. | TRBJ2-7 | . | TRBV14 | CASSQTVRAGGSYEQYF | TGTGCCAGCAGCCAGACCGTTCGGGCAGGGGGGTCCTACGAGCAGTACTTC
. | TRBJ1-4 | . | TRBV6-4 | CASSGGANEKLFF | TGTGCCAGCAGTGGGGGCGCTAATGAAAAACTGTTTTTT
. | TRBJ2-3 | . | TRBV7-9 | CASSPGTMRDTQYF | TGTGCCAGCAGCCCGGGGACAATGAGAGATACGCAGTATTTT
once | TRBJ2-1 | TRBD2 | TRBV4-1 | CASSQEGAAGGYNEQFF | TGCGCCAGCAGCCAAGAAGGGGCAGCGGGGGGGTACAATGAGCAGTTCTTC
. | TRBJ2-3 | TRBD1 | TRBV30 | CAWSVQGSSTDTQYF | TGTGCCTGGAGTGTACAGGGGTCTAGCACAGATACGCAGTATTTT
. | TRBJ2-7 | TRBD1 | TRBV3-1/TRBV3-2 | CASSQTGGEQYF | TGTGCCAGCAGCCAAACAGGGGGGGAGCAGTACTTC
. | TRBJ1-5 | . | TRBV6-6 | CASSLDRYQPQHF | TGTGCCAGCAGTTTAGACAGGTACCAGCCCCAGCATTTT
. | TRBJ1-5 | TRBD1 | TRBV7-8 | CASSADRGSQPQHF | TGTGCCAGCAGCGCAGACAGGGGAAGTCAGCCCCAGCATTTT
. | TRBJ1-5 | . | TRBV12-3/TRBV12-4 | CASSQGSQPQHF | TGTGCCAGCAGTCAGGGAAGTCAGCCCCAGCATTTT
. | TRBJ2-7 | TRBD1 | TRBV5-1 | CASSLGTGPYEQYF | TGCGCCAGCAGCTTGGGGACAGGGCCCTACGAGCAGTACTTC
. | TRBJ1-5 | . | TRBV7-2 | CASSSLGANQPQHF | TGTGCCAGCAGCTCCCTGGGGGCGAATCAGCCCCAGCATTTT
. | TRBJ2-7 | . | TRBV12-5 | CASGTDSYEQYF | TGTGCTAGTGGGACCGACAGCTACGAGCAGTACTTC
. | TRBJ2-4 | TRBD2 | TRBV7-9 | CASSYLAGGGNIQYF | TGTGCCAGCAGCTACCTGGCGGGGGGAGGTAACATTCAGTACTTC
. | TRBJ1-1 | . | TRBV28 | CASSLSLNTEAFF | TGTGCCAGCAGTTTATCCCTTAACACTGAAGCTTTCTTT
. | TRBJ1-1 | . | TRBV7-8 | CASSTPTGMNTEAFF | TGTGCCAGCAGCACACCGACGGGAATGAACACTGAAGCTTTCTTT
. | TRBJ2-7 | TRBD2 | TRBV5-6 | CASSLFGGSYEQYF | TGTGCCAGCAGCTTGTTCGGGGGGTCCTACGAGCAGTACTTC
. | TRBJ1-1 | TRBD1 | TRBV27 | CASRAFWDRLNTEAFF | TGTGCCAGCAGGGCCTTTTGGGACAGATTGAACACTGAAGCTTTCTTT
. | TRBJ1-5 | TRBD1 | TRBV7-2 | CASSSRTGGNQPQHF | TGTGCCAGCAGCTCCCGGACAGGGGGAAATCAGCCCCAGCATTTT
. | TRBJ2-6 | TRBD1 | TRBV3-1/TRBV3-2 | CASSQQGDGARWANVLTF | TGTGCCAGCAGCCAACAGGGGGACGGAGCTCGGTGGGCCAACGTCCTGACTTTC
. | TRBJ1-2 | TRBD1 | TRBV5-6 | CASSLSDRGLGYGYTF | TGTGCCAGCAGCTTGTCGGACAGGGGGTTGGGCTATGGCTACACCTTC
. | TRBJ1-4 | TRBD1 | TRBV12-3/TRBV12-4 | CATRQGFNEKLFF | TGTGCCACCCGACAGGGGTTTAATGAAAAACTGTTTTTT